This T cell receptor (beta chain) was found in a study of T and B cells in COVID-19 patients. Looking at the study overall: The recovered cohort's median age was around 31 years, versus 55 to 70 years in active infection.

A remark on this clonotype: Its cognate antigen is unknown.

Each TRB amplification used roughly 250-550 ng of genomic DNA from blood. General observations from the study: In COVID-19 patients, T cell receptor beta variable and joining gene use was reportedly strongly skewed. Of under 2,500 TCR clusters found only in the recovered cohort, 31 had low generation probability. Clonality of TRB repertoires was high in active COVID-19; recovery brought above-healthy diversity and richness.

Per germline, CDR1 SGHDT and CDR2 YYEEEE. Between the trimmed V and J ends, which lost 2 bases and 7 bases, there was a span of 9 bases. The CDR3 is made up of 13 amino acids. BIOMED2 TRB-A/B primer pools were used in multiplex TRB PCR. TCRdb called the multiplex PCR reads again in MiXCR, with one record for every CDR3 protein. This table holds 15,000 to 20,000 distinct CDR3 sequences, 36% found once. V and J are TRBV5-6 and TRBJ2-2, with D uncertain. This clonotype was obtained from a human donor with active COVID-19. The specimen was blood. The CDR3 sequence: CASSFLVGGELFF. DNA of the CDR3: TGTGCCAGCAGCTTTTTAGTGGGCGGGGAGCTGTTTTTT.